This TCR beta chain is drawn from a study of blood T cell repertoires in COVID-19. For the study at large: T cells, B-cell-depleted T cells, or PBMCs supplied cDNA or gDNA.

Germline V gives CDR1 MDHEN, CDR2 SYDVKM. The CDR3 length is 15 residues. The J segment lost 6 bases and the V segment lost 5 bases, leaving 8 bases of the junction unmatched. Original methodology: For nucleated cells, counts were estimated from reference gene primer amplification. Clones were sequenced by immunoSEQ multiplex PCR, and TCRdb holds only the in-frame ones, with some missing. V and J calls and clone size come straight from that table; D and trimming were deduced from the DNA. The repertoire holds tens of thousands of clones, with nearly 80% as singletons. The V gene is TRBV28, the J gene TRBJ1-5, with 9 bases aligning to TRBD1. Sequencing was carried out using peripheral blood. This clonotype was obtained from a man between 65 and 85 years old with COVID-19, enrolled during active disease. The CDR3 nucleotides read TGTGCCAGCAGTCCAGCGGGACAGGGCACTCAGCCCCAGCATTTT. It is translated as CASSPAGQGTQPQHF.